Listed below are T cell receptor beta chains from one sample, sequenced in a study of monozygotic twins with cystic fibrosis. Repertoires were generated with immunoSEQ multiplex PCR, while TCRdb's copy carries only in-frame clones and drops some. The sample gives about 21,000 clones, about 90% of which show up once; around 1.6% is in the top ten. The sample was blood. These receptors were collected from a girl aged 2 to 9 with cystic fibrosis. Each CDR3 is given with its conserved first and last residue. A D gene is named only where the DNA matches it firmly. A clone size is listed for some rows: how often the clone was seen (once, few, many), or a class if it is expanded.

clone_size,d_call,j_call,cdr3_length,v_call,cdr3_nt,cdr3_aa
.,TRBD1,TRBJ1-4,15,TRBV6-5,TGTGCCAGCAGTTACGGGCGGGACAGAGGTGAAAAACTGTTTTTT,CASSYGRDRGEKLFF
.,TRBD1,TRBJ1-2,15,TRBV5-5,TGTGCCAGCAGCTTGGGCGACAGGGATAACTATGGCTACACCTTC,CASSLGDRDNYGYTF
.,.,TRBJ1-4,15,TRBV14,TGTGCCAGCAGCCAGCTACGCGGAGGGGCTGAAAAACTGTTTTTT,CASSQLRGGAEKLFF
.,.,TRBJ2-7,15,TRBV5-1,TGCGCCAGCAGCGGAACCGCCCGGGATCCCTACGAGCAGTACTTC,CASSGTARDPYEQYF
.,TRBD2,TRBJ2-5,17,TRBV4-3,TGCGCCAGCAGCCAAGGCCGGACGGGAGGGCCCCAAGAGACCCAGTACTTC,CASSQGRTGGPQETQYF
.,.,TRBJ1-6,16,TRBV21-1,TGTGCCAGCAGCAAAGCGTTGGCCTTACTAAATTCACCCCTCCACTTT,CASSKALALLNSPLHF
.,TRBD2,TRBJ2-3,15,TRBV11-2,TGTGCCAGCAGCTCGCGGGAGAGCCGCACAGATACGCAGTATTTT,CASSSRESRTDTQYF
once,TRBD2,TRBJ2-7,18,TRBV7-9,TGTGCCAGCAGCTTATTCTCTAGCGGGGGCACCAGCTCCTACGAGCAGTACTTC,CASSLFSSGGTSSYEQYF
once,TRBD1,TRBJ2-7,14,TRBV15,TGTGCCACCAGCAGTAGTCAGGGGGCCTACGAGCAGTACTTC,CATSSSQGAYEQYF
.,TRBD1,TRBJ2-1,16,TRBV27,TGTGCCAGCAGCCCGCAGGGGGACCACTCCTACAATGAGCAGTTCTTC,CASSPQGDHSYNEQFF
few,.,TRBJ1-6,15,TRBV5-4,TGTGCCAGCAGCTATTTTGGGGAAGGGAATTCACCCCTCCACTTT,CASSYFGEGNSPLHF
.,TRBD1,TRBJ1-2,18,TRBV7-4,TGTGCCAGCAGCTTAGCTCAAATGGGGACAGCCGTTAACTATGGCTACACCTTC,CASSLAQMGTAVNYGYTF
.,.,TRBJ1-1,15,TRBV2,TGTGCCAGCAGTGGAGATATGGGGCGCGGCACTGAAGCTTTCTTT,CASSGDMGRGTEAFF
.,.,TRBJ2-5,15,TRBV6-1,TGTGCCAGCACCCGAAAGGCAGGGAACCAAGAGACCCAGTACTTC,CASTRKAGNQETQYF
.,.,TRBJ1-2,18,TRBV4-1,TGCGCCAGCAGCCAAGGCCTTCCGGGACGAAGGGCTAACTATGGCTACACCTTC,CASSQGLPGRRANYGYTF
.,TRBD2,TRBJ2-1,16,TRBV7-2,TGTGCCAGCAGATATCATAGCGGGAGGGCCGTTAATGAGCAGTTCTTC,CASRYHSGRAVNEQFF
.,.,TRBJ2-1,15,TRBV5-4,TGTGCCAGCAGCTTTCGGGATACCAGAAACAATGAGCAGTTCTTC,CASSFRDTRNNEQFF
.,TRBD1,TRBJ1-1,15,TRBV5-6,TGTGCCAGCAGCTTGGCCCCGACAGGGAGAACTGAAGCTTTCTTT,CASSLAPTGRTEAFF
.,.,TRBJ2-5,14,TRBV11-2,TGTGCCAGCAGCTTTCTAGGATCCGGAGAGACCCAGTACTTC,CASSFLGSGETQYF
.,TRBD1,TRBJ2-7,14,TRBV5-1,TGCGCCAGCAGCTTGGGACAGGGGGCGGACGAGCAGTACTTC,CASSLGQGADEQYF
.,.,TRBJ1-2,18,TRBV21-1,TGTGCCAGCAGCAAAGCGAAAGTATCGGCACAGGCTGCGAATGGCTACACCTTC,CASSKAKVSAQAANGYTF
.,TRBD2,TRBJ2-1,15,TRBV27,TGTGCCAGCAGTTTGGGCGCTAGCGGGAGCAATGAGCAGTTCTTC,CASSLGASGSNEQFF
.,TRBD2,TRBJ2-1,19,TRBV11-2,TGTGCCAGCAGCACTAGAGGGACTAGCGGGGGCTCCAAAGACGATGAGCAGTTCTTC,CASSTRGTSGGSKDDEQFF
.,TRBD1,TRBJ1-5,16,TRBV28,TGTGCCAGCAACAAATCAGGGGGCTTAAGCAATCAGCCCCAGCATTTT,CASNKSGGLSNQPQHF
.,.,TRBJ2-1,15,TRBV19,TGTGCCAGTAGTATCCCAGCGGGCTCCTACAATGAGCAGTTCTTC,CASSIPAGSYNEQFF
.,.,TRBJ2-7,11,TRBV28,TGTGCCAGCTTCTACGGGTTCGAGCAGTACTTC,CASFYGFEQYF
.,.,TRBJ1-5,15,TRBV4-2,TGTGCCAGCAGCCCGGGACAAGATAGCAATCAGCCCCAGCATTTT,CASSPGQDSNQPQHF
few,TRBD2,TRBJ2-1,14,TRBV6-4,TGTGCCAGCAGTGAAGTAGCGGAGCGGGGTGAGCAGTTCTTC,CASSEVAERGEQFF
.,.,TRBJ2-1,17,TRBV19,TGTGCCAGTAGTATGGGCTGGGTGGGGCAACTGCGCGATGAGCAGTTCTTC,CASSMGWVGQLRDEQFF
once,.,TRBJ1-4,15,TRBV6-5,TGTGCCAGCAGTTACTCGAGTACAGTCGGAGAAAAACTGTTTTTT,CASSYSSTVGEKLFF
.,.,TRBJ2-7,12,TRBV19,TGTGCCAGTACCTCGGGGCACGACGAGCAGTACTTC,CASTSGHDEQYF
.,TRBD1,TRBJ2-7,14,TRBV6-5,TGTGCCAGCAGTAATACAGGGGCGGCCTACGAGCAGTACTTC,CASSNTGAAYEQYF
.,.,TRBJ2-1,13,TRBV6-5,TGTGCCAGCAGTTTATGGGCGCGGAATGAGCAGTTCTTC,CASSLWARNEQFF